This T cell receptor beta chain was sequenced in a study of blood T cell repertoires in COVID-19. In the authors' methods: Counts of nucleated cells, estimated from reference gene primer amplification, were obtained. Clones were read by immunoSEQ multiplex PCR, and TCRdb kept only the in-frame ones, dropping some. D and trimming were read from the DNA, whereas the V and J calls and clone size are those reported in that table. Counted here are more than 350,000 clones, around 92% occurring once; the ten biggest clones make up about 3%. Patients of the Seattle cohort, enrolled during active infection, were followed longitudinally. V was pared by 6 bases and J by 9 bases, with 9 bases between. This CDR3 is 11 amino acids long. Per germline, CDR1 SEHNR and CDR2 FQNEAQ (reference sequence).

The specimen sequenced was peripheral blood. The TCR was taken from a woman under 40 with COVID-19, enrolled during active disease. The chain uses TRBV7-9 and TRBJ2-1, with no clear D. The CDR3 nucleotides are TGTGCCAGCAGACTTGGTGCTGAGCAGTTCTTC. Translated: CASRLGAEQFF. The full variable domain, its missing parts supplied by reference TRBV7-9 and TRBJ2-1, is DTGVSQNPRHKITKRGQNVTFRCDPISEHNRLYWYRQTLGQGPEFLTYFQNEAQLEKSRLLSDRFSAERPKGSFSTLEIQRTEQGDSAMYLCASRLGAEQFFGPGTRLTVL.